Shown below are 22 T cell receptor beta chains from a single sample sequenced in a study of T cells in Graves' hyperthyroidism and ophthalmopathy. Template material for amplifying TCR beta CDR3 regions consisted of RNA transcripts. The study used the HTBI primer set for a first-round RT-PCR of the TCR CDR3. TCRdb reanalysed the multiplex PCR reads using MiXCR and keeps one entry per CDR3 protein. The sample has about 290,000 distinct CDR3 sequences, 13% seen once. Sequencing input: blood. All receptors come from a woman younger than 45 with Graves' hyperthyroidism that later progressed to Graves' ophthalmopathy.

This clonotype has ten or more counts. The V call is TRBV5-1, the J call TRBJ1-1; D not resolved. This CDR3 contains 13 residues. V lost 0 bases and J lost 11, with 14 bases in between. CDR1 is SGHRS and CDR2 is YFSETQ in the germline V gene. As DNA, the CDR3 is TGCGCCAGCAGCTTGGATCAGGTCCAACGGGCTTTCTTT. Protein product: CASSLDQVQRAFF. The whole variable domain, remainder taken from reference TRBV5-1 and TRBJ1-1, is KAGVTQTPRYLIKTRGQQVTLSCSPISGHRSVSWYQQTPGQGLQFLFEYFSETQRNKGNFPGRFSGRQFSNSRSEMNVSTLELGDSALYLCASSLDQVQRAFFGQGTRLTVV.

This clonotype has at least ten counts. V is TRBV6-1 and J is TRBJ1-1; 7 bases align to TRBD1. Germline lookup yields CDR1 MNHNS and CDR2 SASEGT. Trimming cost V 4 bases and J 5 bases; bases outside gene matches: 1. The CDR3 runs 12 residues. The CDR3 DNA follows: TGTGCCAGCAGTGCGACAGGGACTGAAGCTTTCTTT. Its translation is CASSATGTEAFF.

This clonotype was seen at least ten times. The chain recombines TRBV7-9 with TRBJ1-1; 10 bases align to TRBD1. The CDR3 has 15 amino acids. CDR1 is SEHNR and CDR2 is FQNEAQ in the germline V gene (reference sequence). J lost 3 bases, V lost 4 bases, and 5 bases had no gene match. As DNA, the CDR3 is TGTGCCAGCAGCTACTCGACAGGGGGCTACACTGAAGCTTTCTTT. It is translated as CASSYSTGGYTEAFF.

This clonotype was seen a handful of times. V usage is TRBV6-1 and J usage is TRBJ1-5; tentatively, D is TRBD1 (6 bases). CDR3 size: 17 residues. V was clipped by 6 bases and J by 2 bases, with 20 bases between them. Looked up from germline, CDR1 is MNHNS and CDR2 is SASEGT. The CDR3 is CASRPVRGGGGNQPQHF. In nucleotides, the CDR3 is TGTGCCAGCAGACCCGTAAGGGGGGGGGGTGGCAATCAGCCCCAGCATTTT.

This clonotype was seen a handful of times. The V gene is TRBV2, the J gene TRBJ2-2; no firm D call. Germline V lookup: CDR1 SNHLY, CDR2 FYNNEI. CDR3 length equals 15 residues. V lost 5 bases to trimming and J lost 2 bases, with 12 bases between them. For the CDR3, the DNA is TGTGCCAGCAGTACTGAGCTGATAAACACCGGGGAGCTGTTTTTT. Protein sequence: CASSTELINTGELFF.

This clonotype occurred a few times. The gene calls are TRBV19 and TRBJ2-4; D may match TRBD1 or TRBD2 (5 bases each). Trimming removed 5 bases from V and 0 bases from J, with 14 bases in between. The germline gives CDR1 LNHDA, CDR2 SQIVND (reference sequence). The CDR3 sequence is 16 residues long. The CDR3 is CASSGTVQLAKNIQYF. The CDR3 nucleotides read TGTGCCAGTAGTGGGACGGTACAACTAGCCAAAAACATTCAGTACTTC.

This clonotype occurred many times. The chain combines TRBV30 with TRBJ2-7; no clear D gene. This CDR3 region has 12 residues. V dropped 0 bases and J dropped 3 bases, with 6 bases sitting between them. Germline CDR1 and CDR2: GTSNPN and SVGIG (reference sequence). CDR3 residues: CAWSVEYYEQYF. The CDR3, as DNA: TGTGCCTGGAGTGTAGAGTACTACGAGCAGTACTTC. The entire variable domain, with the rest obtained from reference TRBV30 and TRBJ2-7, is as follows: SQTIHQWPATLVQPVGSPLSLECTVEGTSNPNLYWYRQAAGRGLQLLFYSVGIGQISSEVPQNLSASRPQDRQFILSSKKLLLSDSGFYLCAWSVEYYEQYFGPGTRLTVT.

This clonotype was detected ten times or more. The rearrangement uses TRBV7-2 and TRBJ2-5, with D unresolved. CDR1 and CDR2 (germline): SGHTA, FQGNSA. The V gene lost 5 bases and the J gene lost 5 bases, with 6 bases spanning the gap. The CDR3 length is 11 residues. Written as DNA, the CDR3 is TGTGCCAGCAGCGGTGGGGAGACCCAGTACTTC. Residues: CASSGGETQYF.

This clonotype was counted only a few times. The chain uses TRBV5-6 and TRBJ2-7; 7 bases are a match to TRBD1. This CDR3 contains 16 residues. The ends lost 6 bases at V and 6 bases at J; junction bases unmatched: 18. Germline CDR1 is SGHDT and CDR2 is YYEEEE. The CDR3 protein is CASNVEPTGLSGEQYF. CDR3 bases: TGTGCCAGCAACGTTGAACCGACAGGGCTTTCGGGCGAGCAGTACTTC.

This clonotype was detected many times. This sequence joins TRBV7-2 and TRBJ2-5; a weak D match, TRBD1 (5 bases). This CDR3 is 12 amino acids long. The germline V and J ends were trimmed by 3 bases and 4 bases, with 6 bases remaining between them. The germline gives CDR1 SGHTA, CDR2 FQGNSA. This CDR3 is CASSLGRETQYF. CDR3 coding DNA: TGTGCCAGCAGCTTGGGGCGAGAGACCCAGTACTTC. Together with reference TRBV7-2 and TRBJ2-5, the CDR3 gives the full variable domain: GAGVSQSPSNKVTEKGKDVELRCDPISGHTALYWYRQSLGQGLEFLIYFQGNSAPDKSGLPSDRFSAERTGGSVSTLTIQRTQQEDSAVYLCASSLGRETQYFGPGTRLLVL.

This clonotype was counted between two and nine times. The rearrangement links TRBV7-6 to TRBJ1-1; TRBD1 is a possible D gene (6 bases). Trimming pared 1 base from V and 6 bases from J, leaving 15 bases between. Germline-derived CDR1 and CDR2 are SGHVS and FNYEAQ. This CDR3 has 15 amino acids. As DNA, the CDR3 is TGTGCCAGCAGCTTAGAGGGGGGGATGAGGGCTGAAGCTTTCTTT. This sequence encodes CASSLEGGMRAEAFF.

This clonotype has just a few counts. This chain joins TRBV4-3 and TRBJ2-7; D perhaps matches TRBD1 (5 bases). This CDR3 region has 15 residues. V lost 0 bases and J lost 3, with 12 bases in between. Germline CDR1 reads LGHNA; CDR2 reads YSLEER. The CDR3, as DNA: TGCGCCAGCAGCCAAGAAAGGGGCTTCCACTACGAGCAGTACTTC. This codes for CASSQERGFHYEQYF.

This clonotype showed up many times. The chain couples TRBV15 to TRBJ1-1; D unresolved. Germline values: CDR1 LNHNV, CDR2 YYDKDF (reference sequence). V lost 0 bases, J lost 1 base, and 15 bases lay in between. The length of the CDR3 is 17 residues. The CDR3: CATSRDGYVAGNTEAFF. The CDR3 nucleotides are TGTGCCACCAGCAGAGATGGTTATGTAGCCGGGAACACTGAAGCTTTCTTT.

This clonotype was recorded a few times. A read error may explain this, as a much larger clone is one base away. The rearrangement joins TRBV12-3 or TRBV12-4 to TRBJ1-1; perhaps TRBD1 as D (5 bases). Deletions cut 2 bases from V and 7 bases from J, with 11 bases between. CDR3 size: 13 residues. CDR3 nucleotides: TGTGCCAGCAGTTTACAAACAGGACGTGAAGCTTTCTTT. It is translated as CASSLQTGREAFF.

The chain couples TRBV29-1 to TRBJ2-2, with D tentatively TRBD1 (6 bases). The V and J ends lost 6 bases and 0 bases respectively, with 11 bases between them. This CDR3 comprises 14 residues. Germline V CDR1 and CDR2: SQVTM, ANQGSEA. CDR3 loop: CSVVGQTNTGELFF. Here the CDR3 DNA reads TGCAGCGTCGTCGGACAGACGAACACCGGGGAGCTGTTTTTT.

The rearrangement links TRBV2 to TRBJ2-7; perhaps TRBD1 as D (5 bases). V was shortened by 5 bases and J by 3 bases, with 20 bases between the two germline ends. In germline, CDR1 is SNHLY, CDR2 FYNNEI. The CDR3 loop spans 16 amino acids. The CDR3 region is CASSSPALQGSYEQYF. CDR3 DNA: TGTGCCAGCAGTTCCCCAGCCCTGCAGGGTAGCTACGAGCAGTACTTC.

This clonotype was seen repeatedly, ten times or more. The chain uses TRBV7-9 and TRBJ2-1; 11 nucleotides line up with TRBD2. The ends lost 10 bases at V and 9 bases at J; junction bases unmatched: 5. CDR1 is SEHNR, CDR2 FQNEAQ, per germline (reference sequence). The CDR3 length is 12 residues. The CDR3 DNA sequence: TGTGCCATTACTAGCGGGAGCTCTGAGCAGTTCTTC. Its protein product is CAITSGSSEQFF.

This clonotype was counted between two and nine times. This sequence joins TRBV29-1 and TRBJ1-2, with D unresolved. Germline V gives CDR1 SQVTM, CDR2 ANQGSEA. The CDR3 is made up of 11 amino acids. Trimming took off 8 bases at V and 5 bases at J, with 12 bases between the two ends. In DNA, the CDR3 is TGCAGCACTCGAGGAGGGTATGGCTACACCTTC. Protein: CSTRGGYGYTF.

This clonotype was found many times. The rearrangement joins TRBV28 to TRBJ2-5, with 7 bases aligning to TRBD2. The junction had 3 bases not matched to a gene; V was cut back by 7 bases and J by 4 bases. The length of the CDR3 is 12 residues. Germline CDR1 MDHEN, CDR2 SYDVKM. CDR3: CASNPGGETQYF. The CDR3 bases are TGTGCCAGCAACCCGGGAGGAGAGACCCAGTACTTC.

This clonotype occurred a few times. The chain recombines TRBV27 with TRBJ2-7; D gene ambiguous. The CDR3 contains 12 residues. V lost 8 bases and J 0 bases, leaving 8 bases between the germline ends. The germline gives CDR1 MNHEY, CDR2 SMNVEV (reference sequence). In DNA form, the CDR3 reads TGTGCCAGCGGGTTGGACTCCTACGAGCAGTACTTC. Protein product: CASGLDSYEQYF.

The CDR3: CASSLAGTPNQPQHF. The CDR3 DNA follows: TGTGCCAGCAGCTTAGCCGGGACACCCAATCAGCCCCAGCATTTT. The rearrangement uses TRBV7-2 and TRBJ1-5; tentatively, D is TRBD1 (6 bases). V lost 0 bases and J lost 3, with 9 bases in between. Germline V gene lookup returns CDR1 SGHTA and CDR2 FQGNSA. This CDR3 has 15 residues. Combining the CDR3 with reference TRBV7-2 and TRBJ1-5 gives the whole variable domain GAGVSQSPSNKVTEKGKDVELRCDPISGHTALYWYRQSLGQGLEFLIYFQGNSAPDKSGLPSDRFSAERTGGSVSTLTIQRTQQEDSAVYLCASSLAGTPNQPQHFGDGTRLSIL.

This clonotype was picked up many times. The J gene is TRBJ2-1, the V gene TRBV4-3; possibly TRBD2 for D (6 bases). Deletions cut 0 bases from V and 10 bases from J, with 16 bases between. The germline CDR1 and CDR2 sequences are LGHNA and YSLEER. The CDR3 has 15 amino acids. CDR3 protein: CASSQDRERTSEQFF. In nucleotides, the CDR3 is TGCGCCAGCAGCCAAGACCGGGAGCGGACCAGCGAGCAGTTCTTC.